This T cell receptor beta chain is from a study of patients and donors after allogeneic stem cell transplantation. Via MiXCR, TCRdb re-called the RT-PCR reads, giving one row per CDR3 protein. The table records roughly 230,000 distinct CDR3 sequences, less than 15% of them present only once. V lost 6 bases and J lost 1; bases outside the gene matches: 5. CDR1 and CDR2 from the germline V gene are SGDLS and YYNGEE. This CDR3 is 14 amino acids long. The chain joins TRBV9 to TRBJ2-3, with TRBD2 matching over 7 bases. The receptor was derived from a human donor who was either an allogeneic HSCT recipient or a stem cell or donor lymphocyte infusion donor (not recorded which). It is not recorded whose cells these are; they may come from a transplant donor. The sample taken for sequencing was blood, either unsorted or a sorted T cell fraction (not recorded which). CDR3 sequence reads: CASTSGGGTDTQYF. Written as DNA, the CDR3 is TGTGCCAGCACCTCGGGAGGTGGCACAGATACGCAGTATTTT.